This T cell receptor beta chain was captured by sequencing in a study of T-cell reconstitution after alpha-beta-depleted transplantation in children. The CDR3 consists of 15 residues. V was pared by 5 bases and J by 3 bases, with 4 bases of the junction left unmatched. A TCRbeta library incorporating unique molecular identifiers was prepared. TCRdb processed the PCR reads anew with MiXCR; each CDR3 protein has one entry. The sample has some 640,000 distinct CDR3 sequences; 16% are singletons. This clonotype was found a few times. The rearrangement uses TRBV12-3 or TRBV12-4 and TRBJ2-3; 11 bases agree with TRBD2. The receptor was derived from a human donor who donated a stem cell graft to a child with acute myeloid leukemia. The input for sequencing was PBMCs from the stem cell graft donor, taken from the stem cell graft. In DNA form, the CDR3 reads TGTGCCAGCAGTGATATAGCGGGGGGGACAGATACGCAGTATTTT. Protein sequence: CASSDIAGGTDTQYF.